This T cell receptor (beta chain) appears in the sequencing data of a study of T and B cells in COVID-19 patients. Study-wide background: Recovered patients mostly had mild to moderate COVID-19 managed as outpatients. At median age about 31 years, recovered patients were younger than active-infection patients at under 70. Critical illness requiring mechanical ventilation or extracorporeal membrane oxygenation affected about 60% of the roughly 20 active-infection patients.

TRB rearrangements were amplified by multiplex PCR with BIOMED2 TRB-A/B primers. Each CDR3 protein gets one entry after TCRdb re-called the multiplex PCR reads with MiXCR. The data hold approximately 10,000 distinct CDR3 sequences, with under 35% observed a single time. This CDR3 is built from 14 residues. Germline V gene data show CDR1 as SGHRS and CDR2 as YFSETQ. Unmatched junction bases numbered 6, after V lost 4 bases and J lost 4 bases. This clonotype was detected only a few times. TRB was amplified from around 230-520 ng of blood genomic DNA. The rearrangement links TRBV5-1 to TRBJ2-5, with 8 positions matching TRBD1. The sample comprised blood. The receptor comes from a human donor who had recovered from COVID-19. The CDR3 sequence: CASSTGQGGETQYF. In nucleotides, the CDR3 is TGCGCCAGCAGCACAGGACAGGGTGGAGAGACCCAGTACTTC.